Each of the 9 T cell receptor beta chains below was sequenced from the same sample in a study of shared clonotypes between healthy human individuals. Clones were read by immunoSEQ multiplex PCR, and TCRdb kept only the in-frame ones, dropping some. Here the sample spans roughly 1,100,000 clones, about 75% being singletons. The sequencing sample was made of memory CD4+ T cells sorted from blood. Stated subset: CD45RA-negative fraction. These receptor sequences come from a young man in good health.

The chain links TRBV4-1 to TRBJ1-4; 7 positions agree with TRBD1. Losses at the gene ends were 4 bases for V and 2 bases for J; bases not matched to a gene: 10. The length of the CDR3 is 17 residues. Germline values: CDR1 MGHRA, CDR2 YSYEKL. CDR3 DNA: TGCGCCAGCAGCCCCCAGATGGTGACAGGGACTAATGAAAAACTGTTTTTT. Its translation: CASSPQMVTGTNEKLFF.

This clone was observed many times. The gene calls are TRBV5-4 and TRBJ2-5; D is possibly TRBD1 or TRBD2 (5 bases each). This CDR3 is built from 13 residues. The V and J ends lost 0 bases and 5 bases respectively, with 8 bases between them. Germline CDR1 SGHNT, CDR2 YYREEE (reference sequence). In DNA form, the CDR3 reads TGTGCCAGCAGCTTGGAAAGGGACGAGACCCAGTACTTC. As protein: CASSLERDETQYF.

The chain links TRBV6-5 to TRBJ1-4; a possible D gene is TRBD1 (5 bases). In germline, CDR1 is MNHEY, CDR2 SVGAGI. V lost 4 bases and J lost 3, with 6 bases in between. The CDR3 contains 13 residues. The CDR3 DNA sequence: TGTGCCAGCAGTTGGGACCCTAATGAAAAACTGTTTTTT. It codes for CASSWDPNEKLFF.

This clone was counted a single time. The rearrangement uses TRBV6-4 and TRBJ2-7, with 10 bases that match TRBD1. V lost 0 bases to trimming and J lost 3 bases; unmatched junction nucleotides: 2. Per the germline V gene, CDR1 is MRHNA and CDR2 is SNTAGT. This CDR3 is built from 15 residues. CDR3 in amino acids: CASSDSGTGDYEQYF. The DNA for the CDR3 is TGTGCCAGCAGTGACTCGGGGACAGGGGACTACGAGCAGTACTTC.

The V and J genes are TRBV6-6 and TRBJ2-3, with D perhaps being TRBD1 or TRBD2 (5 bases each). The germline V gene has CDR1 MNHNY and CDR2 SVGAGI (reference sequence). The CDR3 contains 13 residues. Trimming took off 5 bases at V and 6 bases at J, with 12 bases between the two ends. The CDR3 loop reads CASSLPGADTQYF. The CDR3 region has the DNA TGTGCCAGCAGTCTCCCCGGGGCGGATACGCAGTATTTT.

The rearrangement uses TRBV5-5 and TRBJ1-2, with TRBD1 matching over 8 bases. Trimming took 2 bases from V and 4 from J; bases not matched to a gene: 13. The CDR3 contains 17 residues. The germline V gene encodes CDR1 SGHKS and CDR2 YYEKEE (reference sequence). The chain's CDR3 is CASSFGVPTGTGYGYTF. The DNA for the CDR3 is TGTGCCAGCAGCTTTGGGGTCCCTACCGGGACAGGCTATGGCTACACCTTC.

V is TRBV27 and J is TRBJ2-4; maybe TRBD2 (6 bases). Germline CDR1 reads MNHEY; CDR2 reads SMNVEV (reference sequence). The V and J ends lost 5 bases and 0 bases respectively, with 14 bases between them. This CDR3 is 16 amino acids long. CDR3 protein: CASSPRELLAKNIQYF. CDR3 DNA sequence: TGTGCCAGCAGTCCTCGGGAGTTACTAGCCAAAAACATTCAGTACTTC.

The chain uses TRBV29-1 and TRBJ2-4; D uncertain. The CDR3 has 13 residues. Trimming shortened V by 7 bases and J by 0 bases, and 10 bases separated the two germline ends. The germline V gene has CDR1 SQVTM and CDR2 ANQGSEA. DNA of the CDR3: TGCAGCGCCCAAGGTTTAGCCAAAAACATTCAGTACTTC. Translation gives CSAQGLAKNIQYF.

V usage is TRBV4-2 and J usage is TRBJ2-2; D gene unclear. The CDR3 sequence is 15 residues long. Germline CDR1 reads LGHNA; CDR2 reads YNFKEQ. The germline V and J ends were trimmed by 1 base and 1 base, with 7 bases remaining between them. CDR3 loop: CASSQAPGNTGELFF. CDR3 coding DNA: TGTGCCAGCAGCCAAGCCCCTGGGAACACCGGGGAGCTGTTTTTT.